The 2 T cell receptor beta chains presented below share a single source sample, sequenced in a study of cytomegalovirus exposure and HLA in healthy donors. Primers for the PCR totalled 60 Vbeta and 13 Jbeta. Here immunoSEQ multiplex PCR was the method, and the copy in TCRdb shows in-frame clones only, minus some. The data contain some 100,000 clones, approximately 81% of them singletons. The sequencing sample was made of PBMCs. The receptors stem from a young woman in good health and CMV-seronegative.

The CDR3 DNA reads TGTGCCAGCAGCGCCCCACAGGGTGGTGGAGATACGCAGTATTTT. This translates into CASSAPQGGGDTQYF. This chain joins TRBV9 and TRBJ2-3; possibly TRBD1 for D (6 bases). V shed 3 bases and J shed 5 bases, with 16 bases lying between them. Germline V lookup: CDR1 SGDLS, CDR2 YYNGEE. The CDR3 is 15 amino acids.

The gene calls are TRBV7-2 and TRBJ1-2, with a possible D match to TRBD1 (6 bases). This CDR3 has 13 residues. Trimming shortened V by 4 bases and J by 8 bases, and 14 bases separated the two germline ends. Germline V gene lookup returns CDR1 SGHTA and CDR2 FQGNSA. The CDR3 reads CASSSQGLEGYTF. CDR3 in DNA: TGTGCCAGCAGCTCACAGGGTTTGGAAGGCTACACCTTC.